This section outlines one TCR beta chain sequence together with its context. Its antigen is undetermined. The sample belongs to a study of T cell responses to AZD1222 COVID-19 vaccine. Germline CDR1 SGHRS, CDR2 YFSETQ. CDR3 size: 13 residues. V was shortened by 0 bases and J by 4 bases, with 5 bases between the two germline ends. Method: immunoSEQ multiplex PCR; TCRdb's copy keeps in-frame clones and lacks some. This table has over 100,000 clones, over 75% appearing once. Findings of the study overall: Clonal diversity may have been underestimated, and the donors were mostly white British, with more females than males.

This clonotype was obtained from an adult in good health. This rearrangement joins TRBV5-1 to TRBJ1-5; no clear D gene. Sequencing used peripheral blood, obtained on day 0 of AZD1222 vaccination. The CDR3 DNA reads TGCGCCAGCAGCTTGGAGACAAATCAGCCCCAGCATTTT. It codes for CASSLETNQPQHF.